This T cell receptor (beta chain) derives from a study of T cell changes during pregnancy in multiple sclerosis. The repertoire was sequenced with immunoSEQ multiplex PCR; TCRdb's copy has only in-frame clones and lacks some. The data contain about 70,000 clones, about 94% of them singletons. Germline values: CDR1 LGHNA, CDR2 YNFKEQ. V was shortened by 1 base and J by 8 bases, with 11 bases between the two germline ends. The CDR3 runs 13 residues. Material: peripheral blood, obtained in the third trimester of pregnancy. The origin of this receptor is a female donor with multiple sclerosis, enrolled in a pregnancy study. This sequence joins TRBV4-2 and TRBJ1-2; no reliable D call. The CDR3 sequence: CASSQAGGSGYTF. CDR3 coding DNA: TGTGCCAGCAGCCAAGCCGGAGGTAGCGGCTACACCTTC.